One and the same sample provided the 8 T cell receptor beta chains below, sequenced in a study of blood T cell repertoires in COVID-19. Data came from immunoSEQ multiplex PCR; TCRdb stores just in-frame clones and leaves some out. Among around 250,000 clones listed, roughly 85% were seen once. Sequenced: peripheral blood. These receptors all come from a man aged 25 to 40 who had recovered from COVID-19.

The J gene is TRBJ2-3, the V gene TRBV10-1; 9 bases line up with TRBD2. The V gene's germline CDR1 is WNHNN and CDR2 SYGVQD (reference sequence). J gave up 3 bases and V 7 bases, and 8 bases lay outside the gene matches. CDR3 length: 15 residues. The CDR3 DNA reads TGCGCCAGCACGGGAGCGGGGGGTTTTACAGATACGCAGTATTTT. Encoded protein: CASTGAGGFTDTQYF.

The chain couples TRBV24-1 to TRBJ2-1, with D maybe TRBD1 (6 bases). This CDR3 is 20 amino acids long. Germline assignment: CDR1 KGHDR and CDR2 SFDVKD. Trimming took 3 bases from V and 0 from J, leaving 23 bases between them. CDR3 sequence: CATSDPTPWRQGSSYNEQFF. CDR3 in DNA: TGTGCCACCAGTGATCCAACCCCCTGGAGGCAGGGGAGCTCCTACAATGAGCAGTTCTTC.

V gene TRBV5-1 combines with J gene TRBJ2-5; 8 positions agree with TRBD1. Germline values: CDR1 SGHRS, CDR2 YFSETQ. The CDR3 is 13 amino acids. V trimming: 4 bases; J trimming: 5 bases; junction bases outside the gene matches: 4. The DNA of the CDR3 is TGCGCCAGCAGCGCGGACAGGGCTGAGACCCAGTACTTC. Protein sequence: CASSADRAETQYF.

The chain combines TRBV30 with TRBJ1-6; TRBD1 matches 7 bases. CDR3 length: 16 amino acids. V lost 4 bases to trimming and J lost 0 bases; unmatched junction nucleotides: 6. Germline V gene data show CDR1 as GTSNPN and CDR2 as SVGIG (reference sequence). CDR3 DNA sequence: TGTGCCTGGAACCTACAGGGGTTCTCCTATAATTCACCCCTCCACTTT. Amino acid sequence: CAWNLQGFSYNSPLHF.

Comment on this clone: The DNA is left out, because the CDR3 cannot be placed on it with certainty; the CDR3 is given as TCRdb lists it. The rearrangement joins TRBV19 to TRBJ2-7; TRBD1, the table's D call, lacks a check against the DNA. The CDR3 region is 18 residues in length, termini included. Germline values: CDR1 LNHDA, CDR2 SQIVND (reference sequence). The CDR3 spells CASTPPGQGYFGAYEQYF.

Here the CDR3 reads CASSRAGDRYQETQYF. The CDR3 nucleotides are TGTGCCAGCAGCCGCGCGGGGGACCGGTACCAAGAGACCCAGTACTTC. The chain uses TRBV7-2 and TRBJ2-5; 7 bases are a match to TRBD2. After removal of 5 bases from V and 0 bases from J, the junction contained 9 bases not matched to a gene. The CDR3 length is 16 residues. The germline CDR1 and CDR2 sequences are SGHTA and FQGNSA.

The chain is built from TRBV15 and TRBJ2-1; D may be TRBD1 (5 bases). From germline, CDR1 is LNHNV and CDR2 YYDKDF (reference sequence). Trimming removed 1 base from V and 4 bases from J, with 8 bases in between. The CDR3 is 14 residues long. The CDR3, as DNA: TGTGCCACCAGCAGAGGGGGCGGATACAATGAGCAGTTCTTC. This codes for CATSRGGGYNEQFF.

This clone was seen once. The chain employs TRBV5-6 and TRBJ1-4; D is unresolved. Per the germline V gene, CDR1 is SGHDT and CDR2 is YYEEEE. This CDR3 spans 13 amino acids. V dropped 3 bases and J dropped 6 bases, with 9 bases sitting between them. CDR3: CASSWEADEKLFF. Here the CDR3 DNA reads TGTGCCAGCAGCTGGGAGGCCGATGAAAAACTGTTTTTT.